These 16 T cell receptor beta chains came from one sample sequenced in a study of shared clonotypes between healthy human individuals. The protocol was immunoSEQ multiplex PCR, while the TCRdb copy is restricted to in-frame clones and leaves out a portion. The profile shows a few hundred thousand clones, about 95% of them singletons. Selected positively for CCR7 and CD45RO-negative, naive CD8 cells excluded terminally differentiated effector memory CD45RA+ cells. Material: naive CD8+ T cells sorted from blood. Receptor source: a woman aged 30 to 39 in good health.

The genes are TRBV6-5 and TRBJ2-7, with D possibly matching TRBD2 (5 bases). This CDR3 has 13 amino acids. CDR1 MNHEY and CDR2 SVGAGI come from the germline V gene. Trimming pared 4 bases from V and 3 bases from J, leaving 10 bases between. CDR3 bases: TGTGCCAGCAGTTCCTCCGGGATCTACGAGCAGTACTTC. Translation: CASSSSGIYEQYF.

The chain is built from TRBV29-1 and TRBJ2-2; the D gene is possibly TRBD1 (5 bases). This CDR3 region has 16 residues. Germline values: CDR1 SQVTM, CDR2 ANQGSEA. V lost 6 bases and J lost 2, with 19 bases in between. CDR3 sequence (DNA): TGCAGCGTCTCTACTGAAGACAGACCTAACACCGGGGAGCTGTTTTTT. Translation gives CSVSTEDRPNTGELFF.

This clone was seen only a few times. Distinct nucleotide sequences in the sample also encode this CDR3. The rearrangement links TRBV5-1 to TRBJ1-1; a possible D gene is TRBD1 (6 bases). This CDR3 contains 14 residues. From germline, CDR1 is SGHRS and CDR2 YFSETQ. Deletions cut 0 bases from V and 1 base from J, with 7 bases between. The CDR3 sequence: CASSLAQGNTEAFF. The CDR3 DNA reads TGCGCCAGCAGCTTGGCACAGGGGAACACTGAAGCTTTCTTT. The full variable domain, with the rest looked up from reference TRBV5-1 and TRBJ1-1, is KAGVTQTPRYLIKTRGQQVTLSCSPISGHRSVSWYQQTPGQGLQFLFEYFSETQRNKGNFPGRFSGRQFSNSRSEMNVSTLELGDSALYLCASSLAQGNTEAFFGQGTRLTVV.

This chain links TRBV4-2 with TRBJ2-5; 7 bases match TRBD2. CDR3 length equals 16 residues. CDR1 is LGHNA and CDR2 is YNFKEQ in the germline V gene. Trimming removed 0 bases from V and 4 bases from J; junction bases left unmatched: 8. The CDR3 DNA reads TGTGCCAGCAGCCAAGAGTCCTGGACGGGAGGAGAGACCCAGTACTTC. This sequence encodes CASSQESWTGGETQYF.

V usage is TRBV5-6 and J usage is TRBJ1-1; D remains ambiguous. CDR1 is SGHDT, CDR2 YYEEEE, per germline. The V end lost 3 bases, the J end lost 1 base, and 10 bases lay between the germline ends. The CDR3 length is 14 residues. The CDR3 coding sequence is TGTGCCAGCAGCTGGGCAATGGAGAACACTGAAGCTTTCTTT. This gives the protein CASSWAMENTEAFF.

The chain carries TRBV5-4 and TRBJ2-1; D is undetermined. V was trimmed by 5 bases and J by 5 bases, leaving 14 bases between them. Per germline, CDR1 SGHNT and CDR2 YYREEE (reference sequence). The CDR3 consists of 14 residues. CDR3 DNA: TGTGCCAGCAGTCGGGCGGTGATACACAATGAGCAGTTCTTC. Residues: CASSRAVIHNEQFF.

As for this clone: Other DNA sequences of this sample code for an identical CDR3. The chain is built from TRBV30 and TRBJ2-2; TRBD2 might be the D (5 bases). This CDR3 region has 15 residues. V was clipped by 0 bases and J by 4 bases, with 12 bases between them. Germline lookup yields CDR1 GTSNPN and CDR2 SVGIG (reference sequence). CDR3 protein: CAWSVPREGTGELFF. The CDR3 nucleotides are TGTGCCTGGAGTGTCCCACGCGAGGGCACCGGGGAGCTGTTTTTT.

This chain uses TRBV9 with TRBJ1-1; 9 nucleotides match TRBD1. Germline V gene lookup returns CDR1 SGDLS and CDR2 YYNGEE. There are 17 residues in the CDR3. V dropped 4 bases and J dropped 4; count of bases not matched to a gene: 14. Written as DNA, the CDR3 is TGTGCCAGCAGCACCCCGGCTTCGACAGGGGGGTCCACTGAAGCTTTCTTT. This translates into CASSTPASTGGSTEAFF.

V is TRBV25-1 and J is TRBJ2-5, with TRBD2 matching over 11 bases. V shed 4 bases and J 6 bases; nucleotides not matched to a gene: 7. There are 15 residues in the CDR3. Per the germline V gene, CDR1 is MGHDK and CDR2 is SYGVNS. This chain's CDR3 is CASSGASSGRKTQYF. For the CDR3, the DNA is TGTGCCAGCAGTGGAGCGTCTAGCGGGAGGAAGACCCAGTACTTC.

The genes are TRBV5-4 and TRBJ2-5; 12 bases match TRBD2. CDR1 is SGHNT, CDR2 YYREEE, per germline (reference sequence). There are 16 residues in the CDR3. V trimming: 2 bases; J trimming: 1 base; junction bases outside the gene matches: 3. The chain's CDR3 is CASSLGTSGFQETQYF. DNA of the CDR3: TGTGCCAGCAGCTTAGGGACTAGCGGGTTCCAAGAGACCCAGTACTTC.

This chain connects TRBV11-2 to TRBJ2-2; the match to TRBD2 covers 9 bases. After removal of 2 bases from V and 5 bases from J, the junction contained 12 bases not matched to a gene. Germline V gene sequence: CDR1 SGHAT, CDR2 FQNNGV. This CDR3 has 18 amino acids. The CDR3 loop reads CASSLRSGLASKTGELFF. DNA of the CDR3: TGTGCCAGCAGCTTACGTAGCGGACTAGCGAGTAAAACCGGGGAGCTGTTTTTT.

CDR3 region: CASSLNRGRDNSPLHF. In DNA, the CDR3 is TGCGCCAGCAGCCTAAATAGGGGCCGGGATAATTCACCCCTCCACTTT. This sequence joins TRBV5-1 and TRBJ1-6; D may be TRBD1 (5 bases). Germline CDR1 is SGHRS and CDR2 is YFSETQ. V was shortened by 4 bases and J by 5 bases, with 16 bases between the two germline ends. This CDR3 comprises 16 residues.

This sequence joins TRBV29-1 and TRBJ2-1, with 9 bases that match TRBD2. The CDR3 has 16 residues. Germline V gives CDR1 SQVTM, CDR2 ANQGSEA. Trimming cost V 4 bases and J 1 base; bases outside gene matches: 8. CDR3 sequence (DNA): TGCAGCGTTGTCTCGGCGGGAGGGCTGTCCTACAATGAGCAGTTCTTC. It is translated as CSVVSAGGLSYNEQFF.

The CDR3 is CATCPYSGANVLTF. In nucleotides, the CDR3 is TGCGCCACCTGCCCGTACTCTGGGGCCAACGTCCTGACTTTC. The V call is TRBV5-1, the J call TRBJ2-6; D is undetermined. This CDR3 region has 14 residues. V dropped 9 bases and J dropped 0 bases, with 10 bases sitting between them. Germline-derived CDR1 and CDR2 are SGHRS and YFSETQ.

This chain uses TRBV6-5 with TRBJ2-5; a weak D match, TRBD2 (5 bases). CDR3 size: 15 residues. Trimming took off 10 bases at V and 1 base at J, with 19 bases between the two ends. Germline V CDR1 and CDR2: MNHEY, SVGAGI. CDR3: CATLDEASPQETQYF. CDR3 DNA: TGTGCCACCCTCGACGAGGCTAGCCCCCAAGAGACCCAGTACTTC.

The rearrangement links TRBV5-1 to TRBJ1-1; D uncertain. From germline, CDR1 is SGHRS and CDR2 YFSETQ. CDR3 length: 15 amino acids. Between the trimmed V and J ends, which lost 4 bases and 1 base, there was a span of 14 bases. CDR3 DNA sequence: TGCGCCAGCAGCCCGGGCCCCGAGGGGAACACTGAAGCTTTCTTT. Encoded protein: CASSPGPEGNTEAFF.